These T cell receptor beta chains were read from a single sample in a study of vaccination effects on CD4 cells after COVID-19. No antigen has been identified for these receptors. Sequenced by immunoSEQ multiplex PCR; TCRdb stores in-frame clones only, minus some. The table has 50,000 or so clones, approximately 79% seen once; the top ten hold about 2.2%. The material sequenced was CD4+ T cells from PBMCs cultured with HCoV-229E spike peptides, taken before COVID-19 vaccination. Every receptor here comes from a human donor who received a COVID-19 vaccine. The conserved cysteine and the conserved F or W are not part of the CDR3 here. The order of the fields is CDR3 protein, V gene, J gene.

cdr3_aa: ASSLGL
v_call: TRBV7-3
j_call: TRBJ1-4

cdr3_aa: AWGDKETGLAYGYT
v_call: TRBV30
j_call: TRBJ1-2

cdr3_aa: AWKGSWSGNTIY
v_call: TRBV30
j_call: TRBJ1-3

cdr3_aa: ASSQPPPIQY
v_call: TRBV21-1
j_call: TRBJ2-4

cdr3_aa: AISGGTGQQETQY
v_call: TRBV10-3
j_call: TRBJ2-5

cdr3_aa: ASSLGDRAQETQY
v_call: TRBV5-1
j_call: TRBJ2-5

cdr3_aa: ASSQDLAVFYGYT
v_call: TRBV3-1/TRBV3-2
j_call: TRBJ1-2

cdr3_aa: ASSEVPVGELF
v_call: TRBV2
j_call: TRBJ2-2

cdr3_aa: ASSRSFANTEAF
v_call: TRBV10-1
j_call: TRBJ1-1

cdr3_aa: ASSRGREQETQY
v_call: TRBV11-2
j_call: TRBJ2-5

cdr3_aa: ASSPGRVIDEKLF
v_call: TRBV5-1
j_call: TRBJ1-4

cdr3_aa: ASSLTGVQPQH
v_call: TRBV5-1
j_call: TRBJ1-5

cdr3_aa: ASSPLTGGMNTEAF
v_call: TRBV18
j_call: TRBJ1-1

cdr3_aa: ASSYSGWRVQF
v_call: TRBV6-5
j_call: TRBJ2-1

cdr3_aa: ASKRQGWLETQY
v_call: TRBV3-1/TRBV3-2
j_call: TRBJ2-5

cdr3_aa: ATSDPRSGGTTGELF
v_call: TRBV24-1
j_call: TRBJ2-2

cdr3_aa: ASSQEYAGGRRNEQF
v_call: TRBV4-2
j_call: TRBJ2-1

cdr3_aa: ASSLVLNTEAF
v_call: TRBV5-1
j_call: TRBJ1-1

cdr3_aa: ASSVDSSQFDTIY
v_call: TRBV19
j_call: TRBJ1-3

cdr3_aa: AWSVQGNEKLF
v_call: TRBV30
j_call: TRBJ1-4

cdr3_aa: ASSQDGLGGYT
v_call: TRBV3-1/TRBV3-2
j_call: TRBJ1-2

cdr3_aa: ASTRTATANYGYT
v_call: TRBV19
j_call: TRBJ1-2

cdr3_aa: ASRGRGSAPGQY
v_call: TRBV28
j_call: TRBJ2-3

cdr3_aa: ASSQIGTENSPLH
v_call: TRBV7-2
j_call: TRBJ1-6

cdr3_aa: ASSASGVAIKGELF
v_call: TRBV5-4
j_call: TRBJ2-2

cdr3_aa: ASSPRTGGSGANVLT
v_call: TRBV6-6
j_call: TRBJ2-6

cdr3_aa: ASSRLGGSYNEQF
v_call: TRBV11-2
j_call: TRBJ2-1

cdr3_aa: ASSPSGNTEAF
v_call: TRBV6-5
j_call: TRBJ1-1

cdr3_aa: ASSLGQTRGGEKLF
v_call: TRBV5-1
j_call: TRBJ1-4

cdr3_aa: ASSPDRGYGYT
v_call: TRBV4-1
j_call: TRBJ1-2

cdr3_aa: ASSYWGTEAF
v_call: TRBV6-2/TRBV6-3
j_call: TRBJ1-1

cdr3_aa: ASSVKAGLYNEQF
v_call: TRBV9
j_call: TRBJ2-1

cdr3_aa: ASSLGTTNTGELF
v_call: TRBV5-1
j_call: TRBJ2-2

cdr3_aa: ASSARDRNTEAF
v_call: TRBV9
j_call: TRBJ1-1

cdr3_aa: ASGLGYEQF
v_call: TRBV12-5
j_call: TRBJ2-1

cdr3_aa: ASGRPGRDTEAF
v_call: TRBV28
j_call: TRBJ1-1